This T cell receptor (beta chain) was obtained from a study of blood T cell repertoires in COVID-19. About the study: T cells, B-cell-depleted T cells, or PBMCs provided the cDNA or gDNA that served as material.

Looked up from germline, CDR1 is SQVTM and CDR2 is ANQGSEA. The CDR3 spans 14 residues. V shed 7 bases, J shed 8 bases, and the junction held 11 bases outside the gene matches. In terms of age and location, participants ranged from about 18 to 95 years and lived in about 25 US areas. As processed by the authors: Amplification with reference gene primers provided the estimates of nucleated cell counts. Sequencing used immunoSEQ multiplex PCR; TCRdb keeps in-frame clones, though not all of them. For V, J and clone size, that table is used; D and trimming come from the DNA. The sample consists of 140,000 to 150,000 clones, over 75% of them appearing once.

The J gene is TRBJ1-4, the V gene TRBV29-1, with 9 bases matching TRBD1. The receptor was derived from a woman in her 30s with acute COVID-19. Sequencing input: PBMCs or T cells enriched from blood (not recorded which). The CDR3 region is CSAKTTGGVEKLFF. The CDR3 coding sequence is TGCAGCGCGAAGACCACAGGGGGCGTCGAAAAACTGTTTTTT.